This record looks at one T cell receptor (beta chain) sequence and its context. The data belong to a study of T cell changes during pregnancy in multiple sclerosis. The repertoire was sequenced with immunoSEQ multiplex PCR; TCRdb's copy has only in-frame clones and lacks some. The sample consists of around 40,000 clones, more than 85% of them appearing once. Germline V lookup: CDR1 SGHRS, CDR2 YFSETQ. Trimming removed 6 bases from V and 4 bases from J; junction bases left unmatched: 14. This CDR3 is built from 16 residues. The chain is built from TRBV5-1 and TRBJ2-5, with 8 bases identical to TRBD2. This clonotype originated in a female donor with multiple sclerosis, enrolled in a pregnancy study. The starting material was CD4+ T cells from peripheral blood mononuclear cells, obtained in the second trimester of pregnancy. The CDR3 nucleotides are TGCGCCAGCACTGATTTAAGCGGGAGATCACCAGAGACCCAGTACTTC. Protein product: CASTDLSGRSPETQYF.